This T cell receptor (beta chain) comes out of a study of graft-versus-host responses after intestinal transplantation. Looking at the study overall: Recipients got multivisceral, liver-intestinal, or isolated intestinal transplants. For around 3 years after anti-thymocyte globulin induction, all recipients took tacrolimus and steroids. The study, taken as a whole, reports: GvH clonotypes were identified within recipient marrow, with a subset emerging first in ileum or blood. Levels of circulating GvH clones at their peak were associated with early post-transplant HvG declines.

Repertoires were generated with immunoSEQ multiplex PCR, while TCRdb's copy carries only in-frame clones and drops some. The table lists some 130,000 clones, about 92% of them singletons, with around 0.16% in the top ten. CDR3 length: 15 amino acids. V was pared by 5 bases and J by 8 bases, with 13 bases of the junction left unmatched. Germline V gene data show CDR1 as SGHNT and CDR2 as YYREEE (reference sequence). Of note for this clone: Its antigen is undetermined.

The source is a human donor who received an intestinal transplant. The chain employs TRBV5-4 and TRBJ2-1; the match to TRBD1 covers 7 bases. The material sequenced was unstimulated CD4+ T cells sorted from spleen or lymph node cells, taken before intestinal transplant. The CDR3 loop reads CASSLPGQGVDEQFF. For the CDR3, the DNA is TGTGCCAGCAGTCTGCCCGGGCAGGGGGTCGATGAGCAGTTCTTC. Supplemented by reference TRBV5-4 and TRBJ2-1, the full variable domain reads ETGVTQSPTHLIKTRGQQVTLRCSSQSGHNTVSWYQQALGQGPQFIFQYYREEENGRGNFPPRFSGLQFPNYSSELNVNALELDDSALYLCASSLPGQGVDEQFFGPGTRLTVL.